This T cell receptor beta chain was observed in a study of blood T cell repertoires in COVID-19. Background on the study: Spain, Italy and the United States supplied samples that represented acute and convalescent COVID-19.

Assay: immunoSEQ multiplex PCR; the TCRdb copy retains only in-frame clones and omits some. This table has 90,000 to 150,000 clones, 79% appearing once. Sequenced sample: peripheral blood. The source is a woman older than 75 with acute or convalescent COVID-19.

In DNA form, the CDR3 reads TGTGCCAGCAGTTACCGAGGAACTGAGCAGTTCTTC. Its protein is CASSYRGTEQFF. The rearrangement joins TRBV6-5 to TRBJ2-1; D remains unclear. The CDR3 runs to 12 residues. Between the trimmed V and J ends, which lost 2 bases and 9 bases, there was a span of 8 bases. Germline V gives CDR1 MNHEY, CDR2 SVGAGI.